This T cell receptor (beta chain) was identified during a study of T cells in Graves' hyperthyroidism and ophthalmopathy. Points from the study as a whole: Ophthalmopathy got predicted by the model a median roughly 6.1 months before its onset.

Authors of the study amplified TCR beta CDR3 regions from RNA transcripts. HTBI primers were used for first-round RT-PCR of the TCR CDR3. Using its own MiXCR run on the multiplex PCR reads, TCRdb lists one record per CDR3 protein. The sample has about 360,000 distinct CDR3 sequences, over 10% seen once. The CDR3 sequence is 16 residues long. The junction had 5 bases not matched to a gene; V was cut back by 1 base and J by 4 bases. Germline assignment: CDR1 SGDLS and CDR2 YYNGEE. Patients with uncontrolled infections, other autoimmune diseases, pregnancy or lactation were excluded. There are a few counts of this clonotype. What it recognizes is unknown.

The TCR comes from a young woman with Graves' hyperthyroidism. Material for sequencing was blood. The rearrangement links TRBV9 to TRBJ2-1; 10 nucleotides align to TRBD2. The CDR3 spells CASSVLLTSGYNEQFF. CDR3 coding DNA: TGTGCCAGCAGCGTATTGTTGACTAGCGGGTACAATGAGCAGTTCTTC.